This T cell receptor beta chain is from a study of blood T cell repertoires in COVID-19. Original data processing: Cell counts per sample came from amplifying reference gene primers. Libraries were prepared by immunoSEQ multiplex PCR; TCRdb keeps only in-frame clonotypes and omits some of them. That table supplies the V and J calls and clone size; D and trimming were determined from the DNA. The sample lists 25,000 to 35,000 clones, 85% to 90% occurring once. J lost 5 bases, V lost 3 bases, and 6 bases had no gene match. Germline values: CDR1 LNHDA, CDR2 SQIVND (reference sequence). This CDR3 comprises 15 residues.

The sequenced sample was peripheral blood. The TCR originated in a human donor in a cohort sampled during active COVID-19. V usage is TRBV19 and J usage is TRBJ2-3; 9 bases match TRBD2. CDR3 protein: CASSILAGGRDTQYF. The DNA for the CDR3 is TGTGCCAGTAGTATTCTCGCGGGGGGGCGAGATACGCAGTATTTT.